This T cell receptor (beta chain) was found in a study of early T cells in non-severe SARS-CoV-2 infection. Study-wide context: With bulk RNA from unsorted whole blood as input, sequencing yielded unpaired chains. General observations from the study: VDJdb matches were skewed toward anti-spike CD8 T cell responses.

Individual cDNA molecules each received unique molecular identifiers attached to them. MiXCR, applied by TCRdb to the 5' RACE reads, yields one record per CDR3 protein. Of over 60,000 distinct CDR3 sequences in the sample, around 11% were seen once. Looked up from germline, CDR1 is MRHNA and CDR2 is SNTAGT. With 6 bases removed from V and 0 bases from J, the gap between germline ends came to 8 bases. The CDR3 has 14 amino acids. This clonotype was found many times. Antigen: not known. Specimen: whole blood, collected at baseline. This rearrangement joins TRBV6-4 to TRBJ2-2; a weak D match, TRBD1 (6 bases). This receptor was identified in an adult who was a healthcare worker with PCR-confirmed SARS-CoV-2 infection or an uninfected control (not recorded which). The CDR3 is CASSGQPNTGELFF. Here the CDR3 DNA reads TGTGCCAGCAGCGGACAGCCGAACACCGGGGAGCTGTTTTTT.